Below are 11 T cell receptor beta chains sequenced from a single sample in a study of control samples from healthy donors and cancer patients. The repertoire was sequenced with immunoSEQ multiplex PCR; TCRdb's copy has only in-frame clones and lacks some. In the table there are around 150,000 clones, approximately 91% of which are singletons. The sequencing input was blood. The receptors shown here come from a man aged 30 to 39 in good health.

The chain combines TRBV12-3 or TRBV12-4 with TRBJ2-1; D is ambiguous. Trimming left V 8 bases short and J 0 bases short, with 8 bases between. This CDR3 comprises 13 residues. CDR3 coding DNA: TGTGCCAGCTCCGATAGCTCCTACAATGAGCAGTTCTTC. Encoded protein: CASSDSSYNEQFF.

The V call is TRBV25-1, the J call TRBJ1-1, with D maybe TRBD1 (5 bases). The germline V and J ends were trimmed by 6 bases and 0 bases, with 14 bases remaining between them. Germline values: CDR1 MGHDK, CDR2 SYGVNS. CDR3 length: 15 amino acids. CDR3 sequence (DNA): TGTGCCAGCAGGGAAGCAAGGGGTATGAACACTGAAGCTTTCTTT. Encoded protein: CASREARGMNTEAFF.

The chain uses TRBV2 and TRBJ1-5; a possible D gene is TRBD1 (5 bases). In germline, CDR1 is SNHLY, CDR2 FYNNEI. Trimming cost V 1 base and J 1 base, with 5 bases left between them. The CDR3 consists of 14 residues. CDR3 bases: TGTGCCAGCAGTGAAGGGACAAGCAATCAGCCCCAGCATTTT. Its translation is CASSEGTSNQPQHF.

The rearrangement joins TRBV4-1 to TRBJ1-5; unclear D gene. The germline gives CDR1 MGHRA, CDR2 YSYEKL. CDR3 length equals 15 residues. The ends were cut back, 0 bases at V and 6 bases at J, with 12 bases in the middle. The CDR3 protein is CASSQDPGGSQPQHF. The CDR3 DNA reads TGCGCCAGCAGCCAAGATCCTGGTGGGAGTCAGCCCCAGCATTTT.

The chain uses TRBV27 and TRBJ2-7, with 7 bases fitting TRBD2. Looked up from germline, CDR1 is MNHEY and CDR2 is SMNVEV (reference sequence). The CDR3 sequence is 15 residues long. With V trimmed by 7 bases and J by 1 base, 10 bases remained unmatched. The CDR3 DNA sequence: TGTGCCAGCACTACCTTGGGCGGGAGTTCCTACGAGCAGTACTTC. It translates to CASTTLGGSSYEQYF.

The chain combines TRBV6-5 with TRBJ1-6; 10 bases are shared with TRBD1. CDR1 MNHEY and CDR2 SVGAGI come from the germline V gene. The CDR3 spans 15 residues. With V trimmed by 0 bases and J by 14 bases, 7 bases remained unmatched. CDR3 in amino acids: CASSYSTGQGSSLHF. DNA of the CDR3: TGTGCCAGCAGTTACTCTACGGGACAGGGGTCTTCCCTCCACTTT.

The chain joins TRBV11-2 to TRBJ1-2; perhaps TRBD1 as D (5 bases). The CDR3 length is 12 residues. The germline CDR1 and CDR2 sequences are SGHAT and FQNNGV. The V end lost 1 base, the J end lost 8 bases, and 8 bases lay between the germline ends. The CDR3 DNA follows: TGTGCCAGCAGCTTAGTCAGGGCGGGCTACACCTTC. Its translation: CASSLVRAGYTF. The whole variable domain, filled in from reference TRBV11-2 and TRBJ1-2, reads EAGVAQSPRYKIIEKRQSVAFWCNPISGHATLYWYQQILGQGPKLLIQFQNNGVVDDSQLPKDRFSAERLKGVDSTLKIQPAKLEDSAVYLCASSLVRAGYTFGSGTRLTVV.

This CDR3 reads CASSIWARQETQYF. The CDR3 DNA reads as TGTGCCAGTAGTATTTGGGCTAGGCAAGAGACCCAGTACTTC. The chain links TRBV19 to TRBJ2-5; D call uncertain. Trimming pared 3 bases from V and 2 bases from J, leaving 10 bases between. Germline CDR1 is LNHDA and CDR2 is SQIVND (reference sequence). The CDR3 loop spans 14 amino acids.

The CDR3 DNA reads TGTGCCAGCAGCTTTTACAGGGGGGTGGATAACACCATATATTTT. Encoded protein: CASSFYRGVDNTIYF. The J gene is TRBJ1-3, the V gene TRBV13; 8 bases map to TRBD1. The CDR3 is 15 amino acids. V dropped 3 bases and J dropped 7; count of bases not matched to a gene: 8. Germline assignment: CDR1 PRHDT and CDR2 FYEKMQ (reference sequence). Complete variable domain (other parts from reference TRBV13 and TRBJ1-3): AAGVIQSPRHLIKEKRETATLKCYPIPRHDTVYWYQQGPGQDPQFLISFYEKMQSDKGSIPDRFSAQQFSDYHSELNMSSLELGDSALYFCASSFYRGVDNTIYFGEGSWLTVV.

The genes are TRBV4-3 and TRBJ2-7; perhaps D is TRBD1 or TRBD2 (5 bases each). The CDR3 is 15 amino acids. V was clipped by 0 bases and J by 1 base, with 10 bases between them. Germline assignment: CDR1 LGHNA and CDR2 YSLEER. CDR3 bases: TGCGCCAGCAGCCAAGAACGGGACCGATCCTACGAGCAGTACTTC. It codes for CASSQERDRSYEQYF.

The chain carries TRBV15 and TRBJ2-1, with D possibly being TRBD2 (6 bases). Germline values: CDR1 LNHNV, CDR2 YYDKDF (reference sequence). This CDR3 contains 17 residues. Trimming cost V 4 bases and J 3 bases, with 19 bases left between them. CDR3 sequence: CATSTASLAASYNEQFF. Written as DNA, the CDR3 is TGTGCCACCAGCACCGCGTCTTTAGCGGCGAGCTACAATGAGCAGTTCTTC.